A selection of T cell receptor beta chains follows, all from one sample in a study of blood T cells in healthy people across ages. TCRdb called the 5' RACE reads again in MiXCR, with one record for every CDR3 protein. Altogether some 1.5 million distinct CDR3 sequences are present, 25% to 30% being singletons, with the ten largest covering around 7.7%. Sequencing was performed on blood. The receptor source for this set is a woman aged 30 to 39 in good health. Each CDR3 is given with its conserved first and last residue. Each record gives: CDR3 DNA, CDR3 protein, V gene, CDR3 length, J gene, D gene, clone size. A D gene is named only where the DNA matches it firmly. Size is stated for part of the rows, as once, few or many counts, or as a class when the clone is expanded.

TGTGCCAGTATGACTAGCGGGGGTGCCGAGCAGTACTTC	CASMTSGGAEQYF	TRBV3-1	13	TRBJ2-7	TRBD2	-
TGCAGTGCTAGAGGAAGCACAGGGGCGAACACTGAAGCTTTCTTT	CSARGSTGANTEAFF	TRBV20-1	15	TRBJ1-1	TRBD1	few
TGCAGCGTTGACGCTAGCGTCTCCTACAATGAGCAGTTCTTC	CSVDASVSYNEQFF	TRBV29-1	14	TRBJ2-1	-	-
TGCGCCAGCAGCCAAGATCCGGATGAGCAGTTCTTC	CASSQDPDEQFF	TRBV4-1	12	TRBJ2-1	-	many
TGCGCCAGCAGCTTTACGACAGGGCTCAATCAGCCCCAGCATTTT	CASSFTTGLNQPQHF	TRBV5-1	15	TRBJ1-5	TRBD1	few
TGTGCCAGCAGGACCTCCGGGACACCTCATGGCTACACCTTC	CASRTSGTPHGYTF	TRBV2	14	TRBJ1-2	-	-
TGTGCCAGCAGTGACACCCATTCAGGGACGAGCTATGGCTACACCTTC	CASSDTHSGTSYGYTF	TRBV6-4	16	TRBJ1-2	-	-
TGCAGTGTGGGCGAGTCCCCCTATGGCTACACCTTC	CSVGESPYGYTF	TRBV20-1	12	TRBJ1-2	-	-
TGTGCCAGCAGCTTGGTAGAGAGGGGACAGCAGTTCTTC	CASSLVERGQQFF	TRBV5-1	13	TRBJ2-1	-	-
TGTGCCAGCAGCTTAGGGGCTCCGGGGGCGATCTCCTACGAGCAGTACTTC	CASSLGAPGAISYEQYF	TRBV7-2	17	TRBJ2-7	-	-
TGCGCCAGCAGCTTGGGCCAGGGCAAAACTTATGGCCACACCTTC	CASSLGQGKTYGHTF	TRBV5-1	15	TRBJ1-2	-	-
TGTGCCAGCAGCTTTACCGGGACAGGGTACAATGAGCAGTTCTTC	CASSFTGTGYNEQFF	TRBV5-6	15	TRBJ2-1	TRBD1	few
TGTGCCAGCAAAGGAACTAGCGGGAGCTACGAGCAGTACTTC	CASKGTSGSYEQYF	TRBV6-5	14	TRBJ2-7	TRBD2	-
TGTGCCAGCAGCCGATACGGGAACGGCCAAGGGACCCAGTACTTC	CASSRYGNGQGTQYF	TRBV3-1	15	TRBJ2-5	-	once
TGTGCCGTACGGGAGATTAGCTACGAGCAGTACTTC	CAVREISYEQYF	TRBV6-2/TRBV6-3	12	TRBJ2-7	-	-
TGTGCCAGCAGTTACCCTTGGGAGTATAGCAATCAGCCCCAGCATTTT	CASSYPWEYSNQPQHF	TRBV6-7	16	TRBJ1-5	-	-
TGTGCCAGCAGTTTCGGGAGTCCCGAGACCCAGTACTTC	CASSFGSPETQYF	TRBV6-2/TRBV6-3	13	TRBJ2-5	-	few
TGTGCCAGCAGCTTAGCACTTGCAACTAATGAAAAACTGTTTTTT	CASSLALATNEKLFF	TRBV7-2	15	TRBJ1-4	-	-